This entry features one TCR beta chain sequence. This sample was included in a study of T cell responses to AZD1222 COVID-19 vaccine. Germline V gene data show CDR1 as SGHAT and CDR2 as FQNNGV. The trim removed 5 bases at V and 8 bases at J, leaving 7 bases unmatched. The CDR3 has 14 residues. The repertoire was sequenced with immunoSEQ multiplex PCR; TCRdb's copy has only in-frame clones and lacks some. The sample records around 140,000 clones, 85% to 90% being singletons. The sample was peripheral blood, taken on day 0 of AZD1222 vaccination. The chain uses TRBV11-2 and TRBJ1-5, with TRBD1 identical over 9 bases. The clonotype comes from an adult in good health. Here the CDR3 reads CASSAQGAIEPQHF. CDR3 sequence (DNA): TGTGCCAGCAGCGCACAGGGGGCGATCGAGCCCCAGCATTTT.